The present T cell receptor beta chain was sequenced within a study of shared clonotypes between healthy human individuals. This clone was detected once. Its target is not known. TCRdb keeps only in-frame clones here, not all; method: immunoSEQ multiplex PCR. This sample has about 2,200,000 clones, with about 93% found just once. Germline V gene lookup returns CDR1 MNHEY and CDR2 SMNVEV (reference sequence). Between the trimmed V and J ends, which lost 6 bases and 5 bases, there was a span of 22 bases. The CDR3 has 16 amino acids. Selected positively for CCR7 and CD45RO-negative, naive CD8 cells excluded terminally differentiated effector memory CD45RA+ cells. Whole-study results and caveats: Generation probability values for non-shared clonotypes were lower than those for clonotypes shared by all four donors. About 5.2% was the fraction of naive CD4 clonotypes found shared across a few donors. Compared with memory subsets, naive subsets generally had larger estimated richness.

The sequenced sample was naive CD8+ T cells from PBMCs. The clonotype comes from a man aged 18 to 30 in good health. Some clones in this sample may be carry-over from other donors' samples. This rearrangement joins TRBV27 to TRBJ2-5; unclear D gene. The CDR3 nucleotides read TGTGCCAGCAGCTCTTATCCCCGGTCCCCTGCGGAGACCCAGTACTTC. It encodes CASSSYPRSPAETQYF.